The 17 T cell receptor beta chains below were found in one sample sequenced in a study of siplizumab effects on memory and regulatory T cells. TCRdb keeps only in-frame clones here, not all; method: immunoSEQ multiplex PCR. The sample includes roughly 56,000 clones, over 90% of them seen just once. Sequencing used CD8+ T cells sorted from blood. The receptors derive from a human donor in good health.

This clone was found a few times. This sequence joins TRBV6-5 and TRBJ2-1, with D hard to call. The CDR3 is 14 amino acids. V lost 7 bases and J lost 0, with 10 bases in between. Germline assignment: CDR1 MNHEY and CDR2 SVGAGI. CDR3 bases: TGTGCCAGCACTCAACATAGCTCCTACAATGAGCAGTTCTTC. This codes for CASTQHSSYNEQFF.

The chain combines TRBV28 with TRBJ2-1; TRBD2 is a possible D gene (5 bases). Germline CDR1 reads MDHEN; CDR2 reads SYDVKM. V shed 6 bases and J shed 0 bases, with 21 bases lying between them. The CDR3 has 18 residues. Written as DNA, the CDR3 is TGTGCCAGCAGGGGGTCTTCCGGGATGCATAGCTCCTACAATGAGCAGTTCTTC. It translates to CASRGSSGMHSSYNEQFF.

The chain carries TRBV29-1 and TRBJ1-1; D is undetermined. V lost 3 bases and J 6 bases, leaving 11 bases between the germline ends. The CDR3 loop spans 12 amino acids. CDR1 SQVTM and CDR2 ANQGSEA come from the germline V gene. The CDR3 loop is CSVDSNQSEAFF. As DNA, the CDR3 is TGCAGCGTTGACAGTAATCAGTCTGAAGCTTTCTTT.

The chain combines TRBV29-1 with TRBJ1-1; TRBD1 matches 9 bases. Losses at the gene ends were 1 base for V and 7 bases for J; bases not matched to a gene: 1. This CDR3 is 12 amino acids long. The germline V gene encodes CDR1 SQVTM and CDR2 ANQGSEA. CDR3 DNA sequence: TGCAGCGTTGAAGGGACAGGGGTTGAAGCTTTCTTT. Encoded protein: CSVEGTGVEAFF. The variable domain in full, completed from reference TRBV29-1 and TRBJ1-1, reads SAVISQKPSRDICQRGTSLTIQCQVDSQVTMMFWYRQQPGQSLTLIATANQGSEATYESGFVIDKFPISRPNLTFSTLTVSNMSPEDSSIYLCSVEGTGVEAFFGQGTRLTVV.

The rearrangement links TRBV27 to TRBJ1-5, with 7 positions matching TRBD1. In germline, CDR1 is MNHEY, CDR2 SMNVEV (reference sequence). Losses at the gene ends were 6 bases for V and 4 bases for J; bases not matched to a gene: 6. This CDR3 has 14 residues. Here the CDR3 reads CASSPGQTNQPQHF. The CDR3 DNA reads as TGTGCCAGCAGCCCGGGACAGACTAATCAGCCCCAGCATTTT.

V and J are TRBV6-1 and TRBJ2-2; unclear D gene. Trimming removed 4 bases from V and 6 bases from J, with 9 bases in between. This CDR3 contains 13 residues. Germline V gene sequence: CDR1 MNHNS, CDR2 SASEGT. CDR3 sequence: CASSVLGSGELFF. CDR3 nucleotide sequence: TGTGCCAGCAGTGTTTTGGGTTCCGGGGAGCTGTTTTTT.

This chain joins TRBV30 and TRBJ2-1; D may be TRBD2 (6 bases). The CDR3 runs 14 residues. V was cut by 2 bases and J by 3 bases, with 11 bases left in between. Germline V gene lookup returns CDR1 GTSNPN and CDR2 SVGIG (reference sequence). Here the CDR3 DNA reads TGTGCCTGGAGTATGGGGGGACTCTACAATGAGCAGTTCTTC. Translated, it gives CAWSMGGLYNEQFF.

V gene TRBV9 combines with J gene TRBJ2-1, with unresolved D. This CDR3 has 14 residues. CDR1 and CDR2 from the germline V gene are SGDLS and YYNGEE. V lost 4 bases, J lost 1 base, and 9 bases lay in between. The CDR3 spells CASSTDGSYNEQFF. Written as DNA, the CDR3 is TGTGCCAGCAGCACGGACGGATCCTACAATGAGCAGTTCTTC. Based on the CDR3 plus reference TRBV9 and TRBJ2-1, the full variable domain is DSGVTQTPKHLITATGQRVTLRCSPRSGDLSVYWYQQSLDQGLQFLIQYYNGEERAKGNILERFSAQQFPDLHSELNLSSLELGDSALYFCASSTDGSYNEQFFGPGTRLTVL.

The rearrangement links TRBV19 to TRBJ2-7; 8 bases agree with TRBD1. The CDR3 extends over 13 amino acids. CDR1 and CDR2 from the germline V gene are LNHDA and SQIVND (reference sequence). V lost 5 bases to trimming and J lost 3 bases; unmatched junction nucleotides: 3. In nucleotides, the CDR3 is TGTGCCAGTAGTTACGGACAGGGCTACGAGCAGTACTTC. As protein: CASSYGQGYEQYF.

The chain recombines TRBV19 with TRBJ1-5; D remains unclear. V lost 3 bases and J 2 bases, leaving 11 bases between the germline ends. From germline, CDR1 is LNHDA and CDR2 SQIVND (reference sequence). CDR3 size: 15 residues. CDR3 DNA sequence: TGTGCCAGTAGTATCGGTGGGGTGGGCAATCAGCCCCAGCATTTT. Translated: CASSIGGVGNQPQHF.

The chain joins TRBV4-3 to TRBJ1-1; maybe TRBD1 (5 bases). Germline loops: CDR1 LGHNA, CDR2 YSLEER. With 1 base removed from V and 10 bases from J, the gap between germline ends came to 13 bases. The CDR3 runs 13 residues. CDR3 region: CASSQGIREGAFF. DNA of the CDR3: TGCGCCAGCAGCCAAGGGATCAGGGAGGGAGCTTTCTTT.

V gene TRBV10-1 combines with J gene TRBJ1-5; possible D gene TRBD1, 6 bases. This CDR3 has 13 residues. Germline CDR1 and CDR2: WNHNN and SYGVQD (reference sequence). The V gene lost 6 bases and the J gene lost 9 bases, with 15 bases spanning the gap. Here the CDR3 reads CASSMGAGGPQHF. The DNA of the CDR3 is TGCGCCAGCAGCATGGGGGCCGGGGGGCCCCAGCATTTT.

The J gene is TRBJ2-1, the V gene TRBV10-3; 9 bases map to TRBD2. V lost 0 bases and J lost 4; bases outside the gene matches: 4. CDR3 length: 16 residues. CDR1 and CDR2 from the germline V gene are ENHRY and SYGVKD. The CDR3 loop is CAISESTTSGYNEQFF. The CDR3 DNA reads TGTGCCATCAGTGAGTCGACTACTAGCGGGTACAATGAGCAGTTCTTC.

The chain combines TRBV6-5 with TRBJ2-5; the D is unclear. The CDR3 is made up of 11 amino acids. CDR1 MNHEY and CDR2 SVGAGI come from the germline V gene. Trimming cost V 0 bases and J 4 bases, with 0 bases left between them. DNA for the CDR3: TGTGCCAGCAGTTACTCAGAGACCCAGTACTTC. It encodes CASSYSETQYF.

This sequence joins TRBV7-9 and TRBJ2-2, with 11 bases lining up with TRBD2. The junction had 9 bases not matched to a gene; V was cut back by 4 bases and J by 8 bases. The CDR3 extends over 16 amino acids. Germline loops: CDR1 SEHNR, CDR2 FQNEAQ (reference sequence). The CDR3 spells CASSSSGTSGQGELFF. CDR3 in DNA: TGTGCCAGCAGCTCAAGCGGGACTAGCGGTCAGGGGGAGCTGTTTTTT. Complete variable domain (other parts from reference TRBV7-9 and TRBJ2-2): DTGVSQNPRHKITKRGQNVTFRCDPISEHNRLYWYRQTLGQGPEFLTYFQNEAQLEKSRLLSDRFSAERPKGSFSTLEIQRTEQGDSAMYLCASSSSGTSGQGELFFGEGSRLTVL.

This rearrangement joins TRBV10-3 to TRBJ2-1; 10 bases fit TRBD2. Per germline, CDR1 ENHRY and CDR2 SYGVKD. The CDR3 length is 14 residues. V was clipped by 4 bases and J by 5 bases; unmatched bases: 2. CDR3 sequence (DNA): TGTGCCATCAGTGCTAGCGGGAGCCACAATGAGCAGTTCTTC. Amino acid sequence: CAISASGSHNEQFF.

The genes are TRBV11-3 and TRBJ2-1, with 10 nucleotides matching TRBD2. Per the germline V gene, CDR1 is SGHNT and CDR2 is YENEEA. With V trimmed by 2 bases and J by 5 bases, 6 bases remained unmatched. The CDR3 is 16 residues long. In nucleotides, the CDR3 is TGTGCCAGCAGCTTACCGGCCGGGACTAGCGACAATGAGCAGTTCTTC. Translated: CASSLPAGTSDNEQFF.